This TCR beta chain was recovered during a study of blood T cell repertoires in COVID-19. Looking at the study overall: Some COVID-19 samples were acute and others convalescent; all came from the United States, Italy and Spain.

Per the study methods: How many nucleated cells were present was estimated from reference gene primer amplification. Libraries were prepared by immunoSEQ multiplex PCR; TCRdb keeps only in-frame clonotypes and omits some of them. V, J and clone size are those of that table, while D and trimming were read from the DNA. Among about 160,000 clones listed, 83% were seen once. CDR1 SGHNT and CDR2 YYREEE come from the germline V gene (reference sequence). The germline V and J ends were trimmed by 1 base and 1 base, with 11 bases remaining between them. The CDR3 has 15 residues. The sample taken for sequencing was PBMCs or T cells enriched from blood (not recorded which). V is TRBV5-4 and J is TRBJ1-1; D uncertain. The clonotype was recovered from a woman in her forties or fifties in a cohort exposed to, infected with or recovered from COVID-19 (not recorded which). The CDR3 spells CASSLPSMKNTEAFF. The CDR3 DNA reads as TGTGCCAGCAGCTTGCCCTCTATGAAGAACACTGAAGCTTTCTTT.